This TCR beta chain was sequenced in a study of human T cells and chemical hapten exposure. Study details: Minor pooled library volume differences mainly drove per-sample TCR yield variation.

The library tagged each cDNA molecule with unique molecular identifiers. TCRdb processed the RACE reads anew with MiXCR; each CDR3 protein has one entry. The sample records some 90,000 distinct CDR3 sequences, about 8.6% being singletons. Time point meaning: healthy volunteer bleed at 2 weeks. Unseparated into fractions, whole blood served as the source from which total RNA was extracted. This clonotype was seen at least ten times. Losses at the gene ends were 5 bases for V and 4 bases for J; bases not matched to a gene: 3. Germline loops: CDR1 SEHNR, CDR2 FQNEAQ (reference sequence). This CDR3 spans 14 amino acids.

The J gene is TRBJ2-2, the V gene TRBV7-9; 8 bases line up with TRBD2. The clonotype comes from a female donor in good health. Some clones in this sample may be carry-over from other donors' samples. Sequencing used whole blood. The CDR3 nucleotides read TGTGCCAGCAGCCGTAGCGGGACCACCGGGGAGCTGTTTTTT. As protein: CASSRSGTTGELFF.